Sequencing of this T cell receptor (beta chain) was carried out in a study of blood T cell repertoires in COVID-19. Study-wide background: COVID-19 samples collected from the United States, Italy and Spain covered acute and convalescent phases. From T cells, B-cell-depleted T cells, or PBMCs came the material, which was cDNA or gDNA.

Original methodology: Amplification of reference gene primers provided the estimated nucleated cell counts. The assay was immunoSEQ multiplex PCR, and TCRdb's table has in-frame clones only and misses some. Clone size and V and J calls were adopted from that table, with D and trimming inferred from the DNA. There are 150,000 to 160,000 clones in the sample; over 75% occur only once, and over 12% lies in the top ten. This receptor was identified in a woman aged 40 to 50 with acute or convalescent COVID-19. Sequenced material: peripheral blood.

CDR3 sequence reads: CASSIQASGSISYEQYF. The CDR3 DNA reads as TGTGCCAGTAGTATTCAGGCTAGCGGGAGTATCTCGTACGAGCAGTACTTC. The V gene is TRBV19, the J gene TRBJ2-7, with 10 nucleotides matching TRBD2. The CDR3 is 17 amino acids. V was pared by 3 bases and J by 4 bases, with 12 bases of the junction left unmatched. The germline gives CDR1 LNHDA, CDR2 SQIVND (reference sequence).